This TCR beta chain was sequenced in a study of T cells in women clearing cervical HPV infection (dated by TCRdb to about 2018). Concerning the study at large: Cases were about 25 women with histologically confirmed HPV16-related CIN3 or worse, including a couple of invasive cancers. The 20 to 25 controls were women who cleared a single incident HPV16 infection within 12 months without developing precancer or cancer. Blood from cases was collected at the visit where the lesion was first found, while blood from controls was collected once the infection could no longer be detected. For cases, a median interval of approximately 150 days, with an interquartile range of about 90 to 200 days, was observed between lesion detection and blood sampling. HLA typing was available for only a few women, so HLA type could not be excluded as a confounder. The exploratory proof-of-principle case-control study was nested within the Guanacaste HPV Natural History Study in Costa Rica and compared TCR repertoires across cervical HPV16 outcomes. Cases were matched to controls by age within five years and by the year the sample was collected. Cases had a median age of almost 35 years and controls had a median age of around 40, with no significant differences in baseline characteristics. In the parent cohort, around 9,900 women aged 18 or older were enrolled in Guanacaste, Costa Rica, during about 1993 to 1995 and then followed for approximately seven years. Five blinded duplicates per group were added as quality controls, giving around 60 samples: some 50 participants and approximately ten replicates.

Every participant had a single incident cervical HPV16 infection, and women with prevalent HPV16 infections were excluded. Cervical HPV DNA was detected with MY09/MY11 PCR, and genotyping was done by dot-blot hybridization. About 15 mL of heparinized blood were centrifuged, and the buffy coat was aliquoted, frozen at -30°C, then stored at -80°C. QIAGEN kits were used to extract genomic DNA from the buffy coat specimens. The immunoSEQ assay used multiplex PCR to amplify TCR beta CDR3 regions from an average of around 1,200 ng of genomic DNA per sample. Primer bias was corrected in the assay by using a complete synthetic TCR repertoire to establish an amplification baseline. The amplicons were sequenced using the Illumina platform. On the study's bioinformatics: Sequences were error-corrected by clustering with frequency ratios and a modified nearest-neighbor algorithm and were then analyzed in the immunoSEQ Analyzer with IMGT gene definitions. TCR richness and evenness were averaged over 20 rarefaction repeats at each rarefaction depth, excluding samples with fewer sequences than the depth. Relative abundances of V, D and J genes were compared between groups using Wilcoxon rank sum tests, with FDR correction applied. An intraclass correlation of just under 96% for TCR richness and an average of roughly 83% across some 70 gene segments were obtained from the blinded duplicates. TCRdb stores this immuneACCESS table with in-frame sequences only. Part of the clones is absent; in the studies checked, under half of the shortfall reflects unresolved V genes, and no reason is known for the rest. The DNA was the basis for D and trimming; V, J and clone size are from that table. The data table for this sample lists 20,000 to 25,000 clones. Less than 3.5% of the sample goes to the ten largest clones.

V loses 4 bases of germline sequence and J loses 3 bases, and the interval between the two ends is 19 bases. The germline V gene (reference sequence) yields LNHDA for CDR1 and SQIVND for CDR2. From cysteine to phenylalanine, the CDR3 is 16 amino acids long. The DNA covers only part of the CDR3, 39 bases in frame from base 1. Findings and caveats that apply to the study as a whole: Whether associations preceded infection or resulted from infection could not be shown with the cross-sectional design, and effector/memory subsets and HPV-specific T cells were not isolated. Cases were distinguished from controls with an estimated AUC of 0.65 to 0.85 by random forest classifiers combining richness and V gene abundances. CIN3+ cases had significantly higher TCR repertoire richness than controls across sequencing depths, but evenness did not differ between the groups. Because T-cell numbers per sample were unknown, differences in richness could reflect varying T-cell content rather than repertoire biology. Cases had lower TRBV6-7 relative abundance than controls (approximately 0.11% versus 0.16%; Bonferroni P = 0.0008).

Comment on this clone: The specificity of this receptor is unknown. The observed sequence ends 3 residues before the CDR3 terminus, with the missing tail filled in from the germline J gene.

Material: blood buffy coat. In this chain, TRBV19 is recombined with TRBJ2-7, and possibly TRBD2, on 6 matching bases. This TCR was recovered from a woman aged 18-70 years with a cervical HPV16 infection that either progressed to CIN3+ or cleared (not recorded which). The CDR3 has the sequence CASSTSPGTAFYEQYF. Incomplete CDR3 DNA: TGTGCCAGTAGTACGAGCCCCGGGACTGCTTTCTACGAG.